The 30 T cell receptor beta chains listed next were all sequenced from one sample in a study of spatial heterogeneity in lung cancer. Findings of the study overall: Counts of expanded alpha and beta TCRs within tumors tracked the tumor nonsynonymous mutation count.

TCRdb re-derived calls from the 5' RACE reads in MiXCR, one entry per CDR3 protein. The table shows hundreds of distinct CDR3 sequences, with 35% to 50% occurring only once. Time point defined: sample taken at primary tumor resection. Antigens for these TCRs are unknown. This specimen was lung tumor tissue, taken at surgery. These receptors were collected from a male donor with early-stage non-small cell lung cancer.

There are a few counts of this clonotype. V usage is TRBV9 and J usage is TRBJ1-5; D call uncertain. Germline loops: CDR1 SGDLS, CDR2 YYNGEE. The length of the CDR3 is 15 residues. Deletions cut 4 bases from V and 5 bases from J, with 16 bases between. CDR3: CASSPEGGRHQPQHF. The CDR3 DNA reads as TGTGCCAGCAGCCCAGAGGGCGGCAGACATCAGCCCCAGCATTTT.

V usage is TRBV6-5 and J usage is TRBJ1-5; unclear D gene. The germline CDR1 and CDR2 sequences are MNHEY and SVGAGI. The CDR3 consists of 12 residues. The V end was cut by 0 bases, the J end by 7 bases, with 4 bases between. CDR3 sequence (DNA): TGTGCCAGCAGTTACTCTGGCCAGCCCCAGCATTTT. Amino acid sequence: CASSYSGQPQHF.

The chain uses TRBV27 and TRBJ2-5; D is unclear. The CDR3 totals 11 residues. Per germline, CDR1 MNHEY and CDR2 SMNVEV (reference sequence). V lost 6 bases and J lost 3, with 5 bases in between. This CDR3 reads CASRREETQYF. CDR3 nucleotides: TGTGCCAGCAGACGCGAAGAGACCCAGTACTTC.

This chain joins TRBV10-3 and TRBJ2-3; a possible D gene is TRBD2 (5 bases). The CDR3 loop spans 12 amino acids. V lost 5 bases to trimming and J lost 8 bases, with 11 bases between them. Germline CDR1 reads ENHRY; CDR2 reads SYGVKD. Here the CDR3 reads CAISSLGGTQYF. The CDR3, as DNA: TGTGCCATCAGTTCCCTCGGAGGTACGCAGTATTTT.

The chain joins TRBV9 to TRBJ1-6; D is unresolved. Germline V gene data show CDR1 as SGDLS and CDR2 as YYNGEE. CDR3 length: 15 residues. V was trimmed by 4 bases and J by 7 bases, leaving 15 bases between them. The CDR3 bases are TGTGCCAGCAGCCTCAGCGGCGGAAACAATTCACCCCTCCACTTT. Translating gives CASSLSGGNNSPLHF.

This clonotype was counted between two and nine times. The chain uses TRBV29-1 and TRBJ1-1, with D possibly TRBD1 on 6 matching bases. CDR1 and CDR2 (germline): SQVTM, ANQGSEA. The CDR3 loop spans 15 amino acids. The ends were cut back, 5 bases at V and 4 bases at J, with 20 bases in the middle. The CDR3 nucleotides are TGCAGCGTTAGTACCGGGGGCACGGGGGCCACTGAAGCTTTCTTT. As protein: CSVSTGGTGATEAFF.

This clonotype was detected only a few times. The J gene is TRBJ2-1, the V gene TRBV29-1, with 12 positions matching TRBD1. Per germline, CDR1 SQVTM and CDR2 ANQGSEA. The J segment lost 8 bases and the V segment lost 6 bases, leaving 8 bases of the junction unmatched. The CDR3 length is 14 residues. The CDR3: CSVQPGQGAYEQFF. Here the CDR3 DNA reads TGCAGCGTGCAACCGGGACAGGGGGCGTATGAGCAGTTCTTC.

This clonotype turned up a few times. The CDR3 is CAISESVEQYF. The DNA of the CDR3 is TGTGCCATCAGTGAGTCGGTGGAGCAGTACTTC. The rearrangement links TRBV10-3 to TRBJ2-7; D is undetermined. The germline V gene has CDR1 ENHRY and CDR2 SYGVKD. CDR3 length: 11 residues. V gave up 0 bases and J gave up 7 bases, with 4 bases separating them.

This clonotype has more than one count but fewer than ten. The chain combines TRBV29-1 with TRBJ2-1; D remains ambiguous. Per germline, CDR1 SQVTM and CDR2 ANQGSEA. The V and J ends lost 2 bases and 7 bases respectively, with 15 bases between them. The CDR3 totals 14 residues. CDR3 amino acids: CSVETGRRKNEQFF. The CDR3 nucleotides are TGCAGCGTTGAAACGGGCCGGCGGAAGAATGAGCAGTTCTTC.

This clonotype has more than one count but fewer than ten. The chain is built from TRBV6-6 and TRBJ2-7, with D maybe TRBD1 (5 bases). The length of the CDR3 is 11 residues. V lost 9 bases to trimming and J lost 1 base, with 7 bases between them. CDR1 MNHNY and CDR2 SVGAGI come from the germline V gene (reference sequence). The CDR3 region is CASGHSYEQYF. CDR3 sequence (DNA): TGTGCCAGTGGACATTCCTACGAGCAGTACTTC.

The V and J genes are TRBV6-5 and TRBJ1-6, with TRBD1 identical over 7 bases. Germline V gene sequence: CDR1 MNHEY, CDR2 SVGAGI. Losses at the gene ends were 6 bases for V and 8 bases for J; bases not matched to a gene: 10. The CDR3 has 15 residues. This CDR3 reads CASRVTKQGHSPLHF. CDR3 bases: TGTGCCAGCAGAGTTACGAAACAGGGGCATTCACCCCTCCACTTT.

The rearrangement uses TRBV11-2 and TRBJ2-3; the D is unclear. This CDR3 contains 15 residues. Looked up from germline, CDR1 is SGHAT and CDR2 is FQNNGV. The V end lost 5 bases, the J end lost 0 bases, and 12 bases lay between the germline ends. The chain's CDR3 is CASSRASGSTDTQYF. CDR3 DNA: TGTGCCAGCAGCCGAGCCTCCGGGAGCACAGATACGCAGTATTTT.

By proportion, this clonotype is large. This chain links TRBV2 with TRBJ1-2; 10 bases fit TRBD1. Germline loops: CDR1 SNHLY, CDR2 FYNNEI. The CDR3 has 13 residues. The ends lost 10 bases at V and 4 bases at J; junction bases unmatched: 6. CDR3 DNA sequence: TGTGCCATCCGGGACAGGGGAAGCTATGGCTACACCTTC. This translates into CAIRDRGSYGYTF.

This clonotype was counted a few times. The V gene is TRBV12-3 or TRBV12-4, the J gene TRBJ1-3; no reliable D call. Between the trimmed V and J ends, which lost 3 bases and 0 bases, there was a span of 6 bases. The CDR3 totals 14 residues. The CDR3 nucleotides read TGTGCCAGCAGTTTCAGACCCTCTGGAAACACCATATATTTT. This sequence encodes CASSFRPSGNTIYF.

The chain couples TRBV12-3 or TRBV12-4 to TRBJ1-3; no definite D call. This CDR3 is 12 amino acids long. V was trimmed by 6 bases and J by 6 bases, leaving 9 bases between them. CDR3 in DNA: TGTGCCAGCAGCCCTGGCTCAAACACCATATATTTT. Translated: CASSPGSNTIYF.

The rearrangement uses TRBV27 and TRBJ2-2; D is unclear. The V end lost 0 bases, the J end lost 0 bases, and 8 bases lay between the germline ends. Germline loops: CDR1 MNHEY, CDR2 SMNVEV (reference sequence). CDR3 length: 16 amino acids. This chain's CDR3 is CASSLSWQANTGELFF. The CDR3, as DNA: TGTGCCAGCAGTTTATCTTGGCAGGCGAACACCGGGGAGCTGTTTTTT.

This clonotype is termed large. The chain's CDR3 is CASSSRGHVEQYF. CDR3 bases: TGTGCCAGCAGTTCCAGGGGGCACGTCGAGCAGTACTTC. The chain joins TRBV12-3 or TRBV12-4 to TRBJ2-7, with TRBD1 matching 8 bases. V gave up 4 bases and J gave up 6 bases; unmatched junction bases: 5. The CDR3 is made up of 13 amino acids.

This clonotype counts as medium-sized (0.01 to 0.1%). The DNA of the CDR3 is TGTGCCAGCAGTTACTCCGGGACAGGGCACCGGAGAAACATTCAGTACTTC. This sequence encodes CASSYSGTGHRRNIQYF. The chain links TRBV6-5 to TRBJ2-4, with 9 bases identical to TRBD1. The CDR3 is 17 amino acids. Trimming removed 0 bases from V and 6 bases from J; junction bases left unmatched: 9. In germline, CDR1 is MNHEY, CDR2 SVGAGI.

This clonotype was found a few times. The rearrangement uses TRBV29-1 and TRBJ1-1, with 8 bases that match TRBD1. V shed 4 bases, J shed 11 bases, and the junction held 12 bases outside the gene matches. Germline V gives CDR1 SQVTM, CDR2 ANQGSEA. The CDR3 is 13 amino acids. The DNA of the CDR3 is TGCAGCGTTGGACCCGGGACAGGACTTGGGGCTTTCTTT. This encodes CSVGPGTGLGAFF.

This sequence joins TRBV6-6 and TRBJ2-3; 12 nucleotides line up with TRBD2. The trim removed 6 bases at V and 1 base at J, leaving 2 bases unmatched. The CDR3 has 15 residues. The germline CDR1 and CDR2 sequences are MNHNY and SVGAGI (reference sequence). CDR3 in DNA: TGTGCCAGCAGGGGACTAGCGGGCCGCACAGATACGCAGTATTTT. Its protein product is CASRGLAGRTDTQYF.

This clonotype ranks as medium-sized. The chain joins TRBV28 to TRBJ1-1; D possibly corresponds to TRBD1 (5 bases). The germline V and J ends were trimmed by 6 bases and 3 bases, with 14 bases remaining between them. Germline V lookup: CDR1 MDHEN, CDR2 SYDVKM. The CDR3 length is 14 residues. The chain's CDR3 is CASSTFTRDTEAFF. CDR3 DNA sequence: TGTGCCAGCAGCACCTTCACCAGGGACACTGAAGCTTTCTTT. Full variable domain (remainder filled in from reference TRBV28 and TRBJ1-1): DVKVTQSSRYLVKRTGEKVFLECVQDMDHENMFWYRQDPGLGLRLIYFSYDVKMKEKGDIPEGYSVSREKKERFSLILESASTNQTSMYLCASSTFTRDTEAFFGQGTRLTVV.

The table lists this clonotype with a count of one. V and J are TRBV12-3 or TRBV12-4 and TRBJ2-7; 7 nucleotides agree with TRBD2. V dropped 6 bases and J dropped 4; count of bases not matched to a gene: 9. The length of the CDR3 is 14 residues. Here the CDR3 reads CASRKAGSPYEQYF. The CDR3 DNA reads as TGTGCCAGCAGAAAAGCGGGGAGCCCGTACGAGCAGTACTTC.

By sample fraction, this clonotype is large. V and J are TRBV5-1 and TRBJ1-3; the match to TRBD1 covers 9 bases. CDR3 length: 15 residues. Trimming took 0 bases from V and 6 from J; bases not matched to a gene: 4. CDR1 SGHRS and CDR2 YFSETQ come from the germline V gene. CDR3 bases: TGCGCCAGCAGCTTGGGGGACAGGGCCGAAAACACCATATATTTT. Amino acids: CASSLGDRAENTIYF.

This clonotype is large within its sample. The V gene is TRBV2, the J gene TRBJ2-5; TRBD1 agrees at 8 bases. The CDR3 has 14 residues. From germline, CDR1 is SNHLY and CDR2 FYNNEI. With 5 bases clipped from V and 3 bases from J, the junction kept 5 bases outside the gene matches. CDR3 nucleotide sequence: TGTGCCAGCAGTCAGGGGGCGTATGAAGAGACCCAGTACTTC. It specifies CASSQGAYEETQYF.

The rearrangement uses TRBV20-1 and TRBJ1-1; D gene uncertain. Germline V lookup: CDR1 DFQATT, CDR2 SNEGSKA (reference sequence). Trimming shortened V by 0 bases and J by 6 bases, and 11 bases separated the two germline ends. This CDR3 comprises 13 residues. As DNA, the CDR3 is TGCAGTGCTAGAGATCTCACAGACGCTGAAGCTTTCTTT. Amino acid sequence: CSARDLTDAEAFF.

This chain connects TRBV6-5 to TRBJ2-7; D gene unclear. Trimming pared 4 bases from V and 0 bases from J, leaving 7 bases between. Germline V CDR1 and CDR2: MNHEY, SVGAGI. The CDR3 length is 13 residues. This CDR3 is CASSLGASYEQYF. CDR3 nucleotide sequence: TGTGCCAGCAGTTTAGGCGCCTCCTACGAGCAGTACTTC.

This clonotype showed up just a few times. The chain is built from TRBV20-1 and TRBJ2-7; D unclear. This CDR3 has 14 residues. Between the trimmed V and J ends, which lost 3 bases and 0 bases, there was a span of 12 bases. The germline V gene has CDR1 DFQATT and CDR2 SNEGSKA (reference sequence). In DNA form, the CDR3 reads TGCAGTGCTAGTAACTACGTGAGCTCCTACGAGCAGTACTTC. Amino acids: CSASNYVSSYEQYF.

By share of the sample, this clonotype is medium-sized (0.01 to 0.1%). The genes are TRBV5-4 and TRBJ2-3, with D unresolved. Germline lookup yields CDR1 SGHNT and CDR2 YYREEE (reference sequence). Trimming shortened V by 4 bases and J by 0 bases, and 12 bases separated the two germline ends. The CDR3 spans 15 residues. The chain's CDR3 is CASSPVGTSTDTQYF. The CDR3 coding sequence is TGTGCCAGCAGCCCCGTTGGAACTAGCACAGATACGCAGTATTTT.

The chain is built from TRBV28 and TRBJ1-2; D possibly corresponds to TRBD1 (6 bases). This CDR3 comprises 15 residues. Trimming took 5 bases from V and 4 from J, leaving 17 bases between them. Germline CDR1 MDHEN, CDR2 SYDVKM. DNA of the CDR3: TGTGCCAGCAGTACCTACAGGGTAGATGGCTATGGCTACACCTTC. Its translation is CASSTYRVDGYGYTF.

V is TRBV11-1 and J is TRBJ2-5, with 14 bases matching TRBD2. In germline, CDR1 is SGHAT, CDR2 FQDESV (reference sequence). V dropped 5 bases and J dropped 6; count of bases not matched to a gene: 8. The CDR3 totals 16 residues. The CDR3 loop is CASSVTGTSGSKTQYF. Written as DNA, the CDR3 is TGTGCCAGCAGCGTAACCGGGACTAGCGGGAGTAAGACCCAGTACTTC.